Sequencing of this TCR beta chain was carried out in a study of shared clonotypes between healthy human individuals. Study findings and constraints: The four-donor shared clonotypes exceeded non-shared clonotypes in generation probability, with non-shared ones scoring lower.

The authors ran the assay at deep level. Assay used: immunoSEQ multiplex PCR; TCRdb lists only in-frame clones, some missing. The sample lists under 2,500,000 clones; more than 90% were seen once. Germline V gene sequence: CDR1 SNHLY, CDR2 FYNNEI. V was pared by 1 base and J by 0 bases, with 7 bases between. The CDR3 sequence is 16 residues long. Healthy HIV-negative adults with no recent acute infections or vaccinations were recruited as donors. This clone is a singleton in its sample. The antigen is unknown. This chain joins TRBV2 and TRBJ1-6; D is unclear. The sample was naive CD4+ T cells sorted from blood. Subset of the sample: CD45RA+ positively selected. The receptor comes from a man aged 18 to 35 in good health. The CDR3 DNA sequence: TGTGCCAGCAGTGAAGGCGGAGGCTCCTATAATTCACCCCTCCACTTT. This sequence encodes CASSEGGGSYNSPLHF.